Described below is a single T cell receptor beta chain sequence and its context. Authors' analysis steps: It was from reference gene primer amplification that nucleated cell counts were estimated. The protocol was immunoSEQ multiplex PCR, while the TCRdb copy is restricted to in-frame clones and leaves out a portion. V and J calls and clone size follow that table, whereas D and trimming were derived from the DNA. This sample yields nearly 95,000 clones, of which around 87% are seen a single time; about 5% belongs to the top ten. CDR1 is ENHRY and CDR2 is SYGVKD in the germline V gene. CDR3 size: 12 residues. Trimming cost V 3 bases and J 7 bases, with 9 bases left between them. The data were taken from a study of blood T cell repertoires in COVID-19. Looking at the study overall: Acute and convalescent COVID-19 specimens originated in the United States, Italy and Spain.

The rearrangement joins TRBV10-3 to TRBJ1-1; D remains ambiguous. The sequenced sample was peripheral blood. The sequence came from a woman aged 80 or over with acute or convalescent COVID-19. In nucleotides, the CDR3 is TGTGCCATCAGTGAAGCTCCCCTTGAAGCTTTCTTT. It specifies CAISEAPLEAFF.